The clone carrying this TCR beta chain was counted between two and nine times. Its cognate antigen is unknown. The sample originates from a study of shared clonotypes between healthy human individuals. General study points: The diversity represented, both genetic and in exposure history, was limited by few donors. The researchers took only blood, and tissue repertoires probably look different. An expected dependence of interdonor clonotype sharing on sequencing depth was noted.

Each donor was a Caucasian adult residing in Nashville, Tennessee. Germline V gene sequence: CDR1 MDHEN, CDR2 SYDVKM. There are 18 residues in the CDR3. V was shortened by 4 bases and J by 7 bases, with 25 bases between the two germline ends. Repertoires were generated with immunoSEQ multiplex PCR, while TCRdb's copy carries only in-frame clones and drops some. This sample carries about 480,000 clones, over 75% of them seen once, and the ten largest clones take about an eighth. The source is a woman aged 40 to 50 in good health. Some clones in this sample may be carry-over from other donors' samples. V usage is TRBV28 and J usage is TRBJ1-4; unclear D gene. The sample taken for sequencing was PBMCs. This chain's CDR3 is CASSSTVVRTPRIEKLFF. DNA for the CDR3: TGTGCCAGCAGTTCGACCGTGGTAAGGACCCCACGAATTGAAAAACTGTTTTTT.